The 6 T cell receptor beta chains in this list originate from one sample, sequenced in a study of CD8 T cells in Susac syndrome. RNA amounts of about 0.5 to 1 ug underwent reverse transcription with random hexamers. MiXCR, run by TCRdb on the immunoSEQ multiplex PCR reads, gives a single entry per CDR3 protein. The sample shows around 280,000 distinct CDR3 sequences, 70% to 90% of them seen only once. Material: CD8+ T cells from PBMCs. Every receptor here comes from a human donor with multiple sclerosis.

The chain has TRBV5-1 and TRBJ2-3, with a possible D match to TRBD2 (5 bases). Trimming cost V 4 bases and J 3 bases, with 21 bases left between them. The CDR3 length is 17 residues. CDR1 is SGHRS, CDR2 YFSETQ, per germline. CDR3: CASSLALGEMWTDTQYF. CDR3 bases: TGCGCCAGCAGCCTTGCCCTCGGGGAGATGTGGACAGATACGCAGTATTTT. Full variable domain (outside the CDR3, taken from reference TRBV5-1 and TRBJ2-3): KAGVTQTPRYLIKTRGQQVTLSCSPISGHRSVSWYQQTPGQGLQFLFEYFSETQRNKGNFPGRFSGRQFSNSRSEMNVSTLELGDSALYLCASSLALGEMWTDTQYFGPGTRLTVL.

The chain uses TRBV14 and TRBJ2-1; the match to TRBD2 covers 14 bases. This CDR3 is 16 amino acids long. After removal of 3 bases from V and 8 bases from J, the junction contained 6 bases not matched to a gene. CDR1 and CDR2 (germline): SGHDN, FVKESK. CDR3 protein: CASSHRLAGGPYEQFF. The DNA for the CDR3 is TGTGCCAGCAGCCACAGACTAGCGGGAGGGCCCTATGAGCAGTTCTTC.

This clonotype was recorded once. CDR3 region: CASSHRQGATEAFF. As DNA, the CDR3 is TGCGCCAGCAGCCATAGGCAGGGGGCGACTGAAGCTTTCTTT. This sequence joins TRBV4-1 and TRBJ1-1, with TRBD1 matching over 8 bases. V lost 3 bases to trimming and J lost 5 bases; unmatched junction nucleotides: 5. The CDR3 consists of 14 residues. CDR1 and CDR2 from the germline V gene are MGHRA and YSYEKL.

The rearrangement uses TRBV7-3 and TRBJ2-1; no clear D gene. Germline V gene lookup returns CDR1 SGHTA and CDR2 FQGTGA. The CDR3 sequence is 16 residues long. The V and J ends lost 5 bases and 2 bases respectively, with 16 bases between them. CDR3 residues: CASSLMVRKAYNEQFF. The CDR3 nucleotides are TGTGCCAGCAGCCTAATGGTCCGTAAGGCCTACAATGAGCAGTTCTTC.

The rearrangement joins TRBV29-1 to TRBJ2-1; D unclear. CDR1 and CDR2 (germline): SQVTM, ANQGSEA. Trimming left V 6 bases short and J 7 bases short, with 16 bases between. CDR3 length: 13 residues. The CDR3 region is CSVGGTEMNEQFF. CDR3 coding DNA: TGCAGCGTGGGTGGAACAGAGATGAATGAGCAGTTCTTC.

The chain carries TRBV7-9 and TRBJ1-4; D uncertain. This CDR3 comprises 12 residues. CDR1 is SEHNR and CDR2 is FQNEAQ in the germline V gene (reference sequence). V was pared by 4 bases and J by 8 bases, with 8 bases between. CDR3 amino acids: CASSYAREKLFF. In nucleotides, the CDR3 is TGTGCCAGCAGCTACGCGAGGGAAAAACTGTTTTTT.